Sequencing of this T cell receptor beta chain was carried out in a study of PD-L1 blockade in urothelial cancer (dated by TCRdb to the late 2010s). In terms of the full investigation: All patients started therapy around 2014 and received atezolizumab 1,200 mg intravenously every 3 weeks. About nine tenths of the roughly 29 patients were males with bladder-origin urothelial cancer, and about 65% of the roughly 30 reported a prior smoking history. Patients had an ECOG performance status of 0 or 1 and had received between 0 and 3 prior chemotherapy regimens. Blood samples were analyzed at 3 weeks after treatment start (second dose) and at 6 weeks after treatment start. Blood samples yielded a median of roughly 150,000 T cells and tens of thousands of unique TCRs, with median clonality around 0.084. Somatic, immune and clinical correlates of response to PD-L1 blockade with atezolizumab in urothelial cancer were the focus of an exploratory multi-omic analysis. Pretreatment tumor samples and matched peripheral blood, collected serially before and after atezolizumab treatment, underwent TCR sequencing. Durable clinical benefit was defined as progression-free survival longer than 6 months, and TCR features were also tested against progression-free and overall survival. Whole exome sequencing and RNA sequencing of pretreatment tumors were performed alongside TCR sequencing in the same patients. Durable clinical benefit was achieved by nine patients and was not achieved by 20 patients. Twenty-nine patients had pretreatment blood TCR-seq, around 25 had at least one posttreatment blood collection, and around 25 had tumor TCR-seq. Findings and caveats that apply to the study as a whole: A pretreatment peripheral blood TCR clonality below the median was linked to improved progression-free and overall survival. Because the sample size was small (n of about 30) and many exploratory analyses were performed, the results are intended to be hypothesis-generating. At 3 weeks after the start of treatment, tumor-associated TCR clones in peripheral blood had expanded more in patients with durable benefit (n ≈ 22, p = 0.022).

To estimate absolute template abundance from read counts, synthetic TCR analog templates were spiked into each PCR. The immunoSEQ assay was used to amplify TCRbeta CDR3 regions from genomic DNA with bias-controlled V and J gene primers. Rearranged TCRbeta segments were sequenced at approximately 20X coverage. Per the authors' processing: Sequencing errors were corrected by clustering and CDR3s were annotated against IMGT to assign V, D and J genes. Only productive TCRbeta rearrangements were used in downstream analyses, excluding out-of-frame or stop-codon sequences. Clonality was calculated as one minus the Shannon entropy normalized by the log of the number of unique productive sequences. Clones differing between time points or between blood and tumor were identified using Fisher's exact test with Benjamini-Hochberg correction, with an adjusted p below 0.01 applied as the threshold. The clones in this table, taken by TCRdb from immuneACCESS, are in-frame only. Not every clone is retained; where verified, under half of the shortfall comes from an unresolved V gene, and the cause of the rest is unknown. That table gives V, J and clone size, and the DNA gave D and trimming. In all, the sample holds roughly 55,000 clones, and 86% of those were seen once. The ten largest clones add up to roughly 20% of the sample.

V is reduced by 5 bases and J by 2 bases, leaving a spacing of 9 bases between them. The germline V gene yields KGHSH for CDR1 and LQKENI for CDR2. The CDR3 has 13 amino acids, counting the end cysteine and phenylalanine. CDR3 DNA only is kept here, 39 bases in frame from base 1. For this clone: There is no known antigen for this receptor. Base qualities are missing; no much larger clone stands one base away.

Reading the label with the study, this specimen's time point is: pretreatment peripheral blood. A total of roughly 30 patients with locally advanced or metastatic urothelial carcinoma, treated at Memorial Sloan Kettering on a trial protocol, made up the cohort. Peripheral blood mononuclear cells were collected pretreatment and during treatment, with between 1 and 8 total time points per patient. The Qiagen DNeasy Blood extraction kit was used to purify genomic DNA from total PBMCs and tumor samples. PBMCs were collected pretreatment and during treatment and were isolated and stored as previously described.

Rearrangement joined TRBV18 to TRBJ2-5, with TRBD1 as a weak D call on 6 bases. The sequence came from a man in his 60s with urothelial cancer. This specimen was PBMCs, taken around atezolizumab (anti-PD-L1) treatment. The CDR3 protein is CASSGTKQETQYF. The DNA reads as follows: TGTGCCAGCTCAGGGACAAAACAAGAGACCCAGTACTTC. Outside the CDR3, residues come from the reference TRBV18 and TRBJ2-5 proteins, so the full variable domain is: NAGVMQNPRHLVRRRGQEARLRCSPMKGHSHVYWYRQLPEEGLKFMVYLQKENIIDESGMPKERFSAEFPKEGPSILRIQQVVRGDSAAYFCASSGTKQETQYFGPGTRLLVL.